This T cell receptor beta chain was identified in a study of blood T cell repertoires in COVID-19. Study at large: There were acute and convalescent COVID-19 samples, and they came from the United States, Italy and Spain. The cDNA or gDNA used as material had been derived from T cells, B-cell-depleted T cells, or PBMCs.

This CDR3 is built from 15 residues. The junction had 7 bases not matched to a gene; V was cut back by 4 bases and J by 4 bases. Germline-derived CDR1 and CDR2 are SGHTA and FQGNSA. Under the authors' procedure: Researchers report that nucleated cell counts were estimated from reference gene primer amplification. Using immunoSEQ multiplex PCR, the repertoire was profiled, and TCRdb retains in-frame clones only, with some absent. V, J and clone size reflect that table, while D and trimming were determined from the DNA. There are hundreds of thousands of clones in the sample; 87% occur only once, and 12% lies in the top ten.

The sequenced material came from peripheral blood. The chain joins TRBV7-2 to TRBJ2-7; 10 bases are shared with TRBD1. The receptor comes from a woman younger than 35 who had recovered from COVID-19. The CDR3 region has the DNA TGTGCCAGCAGCTCCTCCGGGACAGGGGTATACGAGCAGTACTTC. Translation gives CASSSSGTGVYEQYF.